One and the same sample provided the 18 T cell receptor beta chains below, sequenced in a study of shared clonotypes between healthy human individuals. Measured with immunoSEQ multiplex PCR; TCRdb has only the in-frame clones, and not every one. This table has some 1.1 million clones, approximately 80% appearing once. The sample comprised memory CD4+ T cells from PBMCs. This sample's subset: CD45RA-negative fraction. The source of these receptors is a young man in good health. Some clones in this sample may be carry-over from other donors' samples.

Regarding this clone: Within the sample, other DNA sequences also encode this same CDR3. CDR3 in DNA: TGTGCCAGCAGCGTACTAGCGGGGGGCACAGATACGCAGTATTTT. As protein: CASSVLAGGTDTQYF. The chain employs TRBV9 and TRBJ2-3, with 10 bases that match TRBD2. Per the germline V gene, CDR1 is SGDLS and CDR2 is YYNGEE. This CDR3 is 15 amino acids long. The ends lost 1 base at V and 1 base at J; junction bases unmatched: 0.

J is TRBJ1-1 and V is TRBV5-1, with D unclear. The CDR3 covers 14 residues. Trimming took off 3 bases at V and 1 base at J, with 10 bases between the two ends. Germline lookup yields CDR1 SGHRS and CDR2 YFSETQ. The chain's CDR3 is CASSSGLGNTEAFF. CDR3 bases: TGCGCCAGCAGCTCTGGGTTGGGGAACACTGAAGCTTTCTTT.

This clone has only one observation. The chain joins TRBV18 to TRBJ2-4; 7 bases are a match to TRBD1. The CDR3 is 15 residues long. The ends lost 6 bases at V and 5 bases at J; junction bases unmatched: 10. Germline V gene lookup returns CDR1 KGHSH and CDR2 LQKENI. The CDR3 bases are TGTGCCAGCTCCCCTAGTACCGGGACAGAAAACATTCAGTACTTC. It specifies CASSPSTGTENIQYF.

In this sample, this clone turned up once. CDR3: CASSEGMRGDTQYF. Here the CDR3 DNA reads TGTGCCAGCAGTGAAGGGATGAGAGGAGATACGCAGTATTTT. This chain links TRBV2 with TRBJ2-3; D not certain. CDR1 SNHLY and CDR2 FYNNEI come from the germline V gene. The V and J ends lost 1 base and 5 bases respectively, with 10 bases between them. The CDR3 sequence is 14 residues long.

The V call is TRBV6-1, the J call TRBJ2-7; D gene ambiguous. The germline V gene encodes CDR1 MNHNS and CDR2 SASEGT. The CDR3 spans 15 residues. Trimming took off 1 base at V and 3 bases at J, with 13 bases between the two ends. CDR3 protein: CASSEVFGRRYEQYF. In nucleotides, the CDR3 is TGTGCCAGCAGTGAAGTATTCGGGCGTCGCTACGAGCAGTACTTC.

Of note for this clone: Being one base from a much bigger clone, this may be a read error. This rearrangement joins TRBV28 to TRBJ1-1; D is ambiguous. The CDR3 runs 13 residues. The germline gives CDR1 MDHEN, CDR2 SYDVKM. The CDR3 is CASSFLMNTEVFF. As DNA, the CDR3 is TGTGCCAGCAGTTTTCTCATGAACACTGAAGTTTTCTTT. Full variable domain (missing parts from reference TRBV28 and TRBJ1-1): DVKVTQSSRYLVKRTGEKVFLECVQDMDHENMFWYRQDPGLGLRLIYFSYDVKMKEKGDIPEGYSVSREKKERFSLILESASTNQTSMYLCASSFLMNTEVFFGQGTRLTVV.

This chain uses TRBV29-1 with TRBJ1-3; D is unclear. V shed 4 bases and J shed 0 bases, with 10 bases lying between them. Germline CDR1 reads SQVTM; CDR2 reads ANQGSEA. CDR3 length equals 14 residues. CDR3 nucleotides: TGCAGCGTTGGAGTTACACCCTCTGGAAACACCATATATTTT. It encodes CSVGVTPSGNTIYF.

This clone was counted a few times. The V and J genes are TRBV7-2 and TRBJ2-3; possible D gene TRBD2, 6 bases. From germline, CDR1 is SGHTA and CDR2 FQGNSA. V shed 7 bases and J shed 3 bases, with 20 bases lying between them. CDR3 length equals 16 residues. Written as DNA, the CDR3 is TGTGCCAGCACTAGGGGCGGGACCTATCGGACAGATACGCAGTATTTT. It translates to CASTRGGTYRTDTQYF.

J is TRBJ1-2 and V is TRBV5-6, with TRBD1 as a possible D gene (5 bases). V lost 0 bases and J 8 bases, leaving 14 bases between the germline ends. CDR3 length: 14 residues. Germline V gives CDR1 SGHDT, CDR2 YYEEEE. CDR3 DNA sequence: TGTGCCAGCAGCTTGGCCGGGCAGGGTGGAGGCTACACCTTC. As protein: CASSLAGQGGGYTF.

This clone was seen more than once but under ten times. The sample contains more than one DNA sequence encoding this CDR3. This chain uses TRBV11-3 with TRBJ1-1, with no clear D. V shed 0 bases and J shed 5 bases, with 7 bases lying between them. Germline CDR1 is SGHNT and CDR2 is YENEEA. The CDR3 is 13 residues long. The CDR3 region has the DNA TGTGCCAGCAGCTTAGATACTGGAACTGAAGCTTTCTTT. This translates into CASSLDTGTEAFF.

The rearrangement uses TRBV15 and TRBJ2-7; 13 nucleotides match TRBD2. This CDR3 has 15 amino acids. V lost 1 base and J lost 7; bases outside the gene matches: 4. Germline CDR1 is LNHNV and CDR2 is YYDKDF (reference sequence). CDR3: CATSRGTSGRREQYF. CDR3 nucleotides: TGTGCCACCAGCAGAGGGACTAGCGGGAGACGGGAGCAGTACTTC.

The chain carries TRBV29-1 and TRBJ2-7; 11 positions agree with TRBD2. Trimming cost V 3 bases and J 4 bases; bases outside gene matches: 2. CDR1 and CDR2 (germline): SQVTM, ANQGSEA. The CDR3 extends over 13 amino acids. The CDR3 bases are TGCAGCGTTGAGCCTAGCGGGAGGTACGAGCAGTACTTC. Its translation is CSVEPSGRYEQYF.

This clone was found a few times. This sequence joins TRBV30 and TRBJ1-2; D gene ambiguous. This CDR3 spans 11 amino acids. The V end lost 0 bases, the J end lost 8 bases, and 7 bases lay between the germline ends. Per the germline V gene, CDR1 is GTSNPN and CDR2 is SVGIG (reference sequence). The CDR3 reads CAWSVAPGYTF. DNA of the CDR3: TGTGCCTGGAGTGTAGCACCAGGCTACACCTTC.

This chain connects TRBV18 to TRBJ2-7; no clear D. V lost 3 bases, J lost 2 bases, and 11 bases lay in between. The CDR3 has 14 amino acids. CDR1 and CDR2 (germline): KGHSH, LQKENI. CDR3 amino acids: CASSPASRAYEQYF. CDR3 nucleotides: TGTGCCAGCTCACCCGCGAGCCGGGCCTACGAGCAGTACTTC.

The sample holds a few counts of this clone. The CDR3, as DNA: TGTGCCAGCAGTCCCCCGGCGGGGACCCAGTACTTC. Translated, it gives CASSPPAGTQYF. The chain recombines TRBV28 with TRBJ2-5; maybe TRBD2 (5 bases). The CDR3 extends over 12 amino acids. Germline CDR1 is MDHEN and CDR2 is SYDVKM. Trimming removed 5 bases at V and 7 bases at J, with 11 bases between. The whole variable domain, remainder taken from reference TRBV28 and TRBJ2-5, is DVKVTQSSRYLVKRTGEKVFLECVQDMDHENMFWYRQDPGLGLRLIYFSYDVKMKEKGDIPEGYSVSREKKERFSLILESASTNQTSMYLCASSPPAGTQYFGPGTRLLVL.

The chain uses TRBV29-1 and TRBJ2-7; no clear D. The V gene lost 1 base and the J gene lost 5 bases, with 15 bases spanning the gap. CDR3 length equals 14 residues. Germline V CDR1 and CDR2: SQVTM, ANQGSEA. CDR3 nucleotides: TGCAGCGTTGAAGGTTCCGGGCTAAAGAACGAGCAGTACTTC. The encoded protein is CSVEGSGLKNEQYF.

The rearrangement uses TRBV5-4 and TRBJ2-7; 14 bases are a match to TRBD2. V shed 1 base, J shed 7 bases, and the junction held 4 bases outside the gene matches. Germline CDR1 is SGHNT and CDR2 is YYREEE (reference sequence). CDR3 length: 15 residues. CDR3 region: CASSLLGLAGDEQYF. In nucleotides, the CDR3 is TGTGCCAGCAGCTTGTTGGGACTAGCGGGAGATGAGCAGTACTTC. Drawing the rest from reference TRBV5-4 and TRBJ2-7, the complete variable domain is ETGVTQSPTHLIKTRGQQVTLRCSSQSGHNTVSWYQQALGQGPQFIFQYYREEENGRGNFPPRFSGLQFPNYSSELNVNALELDDSALYLCASSLLGLAGDEQYFGPGTRLTVT.

The chain is built from TRBV6-1 and TRBJ1-5; 7 bases are shared with TRBD1. The germline V gene encodes CDR1 MNHNS and CDR2 SASEGT. The ends lost 4 bases at V and 9 bases at J; junction bases unmatched: 15. This CDR3 contains 16 residues. The CDR3 region is CASSVRDSFYGGPQHF. DNA of the CDR3: TGTGCCAGCAGTGTCCGGGACAGCTTCTACGGGGGGCCCCAGCATTTT.